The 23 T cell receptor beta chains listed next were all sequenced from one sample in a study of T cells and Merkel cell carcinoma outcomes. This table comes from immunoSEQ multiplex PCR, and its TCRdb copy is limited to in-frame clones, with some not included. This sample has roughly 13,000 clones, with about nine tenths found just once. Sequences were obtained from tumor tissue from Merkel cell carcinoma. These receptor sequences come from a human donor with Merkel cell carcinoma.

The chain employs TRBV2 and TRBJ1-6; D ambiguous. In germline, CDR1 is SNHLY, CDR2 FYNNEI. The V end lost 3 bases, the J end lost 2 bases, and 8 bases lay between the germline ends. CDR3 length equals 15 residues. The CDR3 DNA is TGTGCCAGCAGTGACAGCCCTACCTATAATTCACCCCTCCACTTT. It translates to CASSDSPTYNSPLHF.

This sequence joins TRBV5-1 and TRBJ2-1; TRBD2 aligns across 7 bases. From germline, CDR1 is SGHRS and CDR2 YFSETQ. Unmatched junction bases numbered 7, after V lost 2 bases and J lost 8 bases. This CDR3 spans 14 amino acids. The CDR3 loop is CASSFSSGGDEQFF. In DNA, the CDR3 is TGCGCCAGCAGCTTTTCTAGCGGAGGGGATGAGCAGTTCTTC.

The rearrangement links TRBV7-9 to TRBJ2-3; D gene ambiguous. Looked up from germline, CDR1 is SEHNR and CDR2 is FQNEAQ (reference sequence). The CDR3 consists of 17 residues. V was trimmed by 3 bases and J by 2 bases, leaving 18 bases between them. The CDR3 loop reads CASSFPVDWRTTDTQYF. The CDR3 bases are TGTGCCAGCAGCTTCCCGGTAGACTGGCGGACCACAGATACGCAGTATTTT.

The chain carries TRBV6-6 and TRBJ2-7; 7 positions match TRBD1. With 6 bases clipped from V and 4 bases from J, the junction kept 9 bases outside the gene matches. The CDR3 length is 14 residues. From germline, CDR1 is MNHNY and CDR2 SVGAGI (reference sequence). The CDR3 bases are TGTGCCAGCAGCGCCCTCCCGGGACAGTACGAGCAGTACTTC. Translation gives CASSALPGQYEQYF.

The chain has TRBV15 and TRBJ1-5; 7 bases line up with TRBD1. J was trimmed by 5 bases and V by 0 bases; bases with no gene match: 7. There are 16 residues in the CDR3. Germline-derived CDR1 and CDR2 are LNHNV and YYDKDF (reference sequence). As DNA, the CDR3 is TGTGCCACCAGCAGAGATCTTGGAGGGGGCTATCAGCCCCAGCATTTT. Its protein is CATSRDLGGGYQPQHF.

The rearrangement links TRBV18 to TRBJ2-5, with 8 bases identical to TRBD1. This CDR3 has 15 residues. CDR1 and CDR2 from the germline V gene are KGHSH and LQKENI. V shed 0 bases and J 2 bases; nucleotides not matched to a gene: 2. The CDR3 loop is CASSPPDRAQETQYF. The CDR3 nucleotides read TGTGCCAGCTCACCACCGGACAGGGCGCAAGAGACCCAGTACTTC.

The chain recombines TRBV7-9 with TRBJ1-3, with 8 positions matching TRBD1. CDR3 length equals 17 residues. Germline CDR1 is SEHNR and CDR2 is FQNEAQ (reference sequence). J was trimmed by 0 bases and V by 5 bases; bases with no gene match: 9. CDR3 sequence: CASSPVRQGSSGNTIYF. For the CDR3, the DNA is TGTGCCAGCAGCCCCGTTAGACAGGGGAGCTCTGGAAACACCATATATTTT.

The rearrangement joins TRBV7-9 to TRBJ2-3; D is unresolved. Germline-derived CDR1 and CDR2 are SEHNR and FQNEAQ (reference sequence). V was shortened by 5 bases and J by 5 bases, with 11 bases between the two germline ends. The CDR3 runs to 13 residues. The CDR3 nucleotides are TGTGCCAGCAGCCCGACCTCGGTAGATACGCAGTATTTT. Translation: CASSPTSVDTQYF.

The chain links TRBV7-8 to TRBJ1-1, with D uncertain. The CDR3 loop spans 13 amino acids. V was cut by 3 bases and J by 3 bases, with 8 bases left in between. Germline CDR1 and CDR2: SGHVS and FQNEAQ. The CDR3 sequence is CASSFGMDTEAFF. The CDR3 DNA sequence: TGTGCCAGCAGCTTTGGAATGGACACTGAAGCTTTCTTT.

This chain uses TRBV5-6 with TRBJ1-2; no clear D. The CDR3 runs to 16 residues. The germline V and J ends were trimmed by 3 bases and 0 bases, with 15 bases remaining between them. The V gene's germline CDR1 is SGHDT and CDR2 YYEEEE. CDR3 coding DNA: TGTGCCAGCAGCTCTACGGGCACGGGAGCTAACTATGGCTACACCTTC. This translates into CASSSTGTGANYGYTF.

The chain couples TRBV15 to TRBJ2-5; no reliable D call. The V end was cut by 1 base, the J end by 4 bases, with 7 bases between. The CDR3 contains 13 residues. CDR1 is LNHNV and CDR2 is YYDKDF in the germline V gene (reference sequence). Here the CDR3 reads CATSRVQTETQYF. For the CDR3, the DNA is TGTGCCACCAGCAGAGTACAGACAGAGACCCAGTACTTC. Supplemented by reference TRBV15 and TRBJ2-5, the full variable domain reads DAMVIQNPRYQVTQFGKPVTLSCSQTLNHNVMYWYQQKSSQAPKLLFHYYDKDFNNEADTPDNFQSRRPNTSFCFLDIRSPGLGDTAMYLCATSRVQTETQYFGPGTRLLVL.

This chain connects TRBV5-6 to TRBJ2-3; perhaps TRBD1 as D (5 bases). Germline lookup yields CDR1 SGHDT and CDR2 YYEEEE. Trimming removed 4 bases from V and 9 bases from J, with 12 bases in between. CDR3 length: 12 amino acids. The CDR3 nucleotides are TGTGCCAGCAGCCGGCAGGGTGGGACGCAGTATTTT. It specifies CASSRQGGTQYF.

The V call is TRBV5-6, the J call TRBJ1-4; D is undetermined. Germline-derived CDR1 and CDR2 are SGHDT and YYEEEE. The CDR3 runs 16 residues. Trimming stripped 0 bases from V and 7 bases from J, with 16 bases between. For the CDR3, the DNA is TGTGCCAGCAGCTTGGCGGGAGGGAGGTTGGTTGAAAAACTGTTTTTT. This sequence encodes CASSLAGGRLVEKLFF.

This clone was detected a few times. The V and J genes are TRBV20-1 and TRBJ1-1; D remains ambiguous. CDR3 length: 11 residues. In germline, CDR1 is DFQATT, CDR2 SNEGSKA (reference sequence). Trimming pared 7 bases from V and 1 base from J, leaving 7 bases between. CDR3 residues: CSVGPNTEAFF. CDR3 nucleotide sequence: TGCAGTGTAGGGCCGAACACTGAAGCTTTCTTT.

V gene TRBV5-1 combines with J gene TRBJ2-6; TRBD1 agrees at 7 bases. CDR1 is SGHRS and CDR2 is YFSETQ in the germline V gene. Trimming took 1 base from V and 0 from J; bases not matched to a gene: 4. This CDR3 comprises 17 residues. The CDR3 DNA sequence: TGCGCCAGCAGCTTGAGGGACAGCCGCTCTGGGGCCAACGTCCTGACTTTC. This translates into CASSLRDSRSGANVLTF.

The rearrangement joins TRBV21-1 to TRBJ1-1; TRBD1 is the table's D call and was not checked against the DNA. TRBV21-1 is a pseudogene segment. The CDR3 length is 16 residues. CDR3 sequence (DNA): TGTGCCAGCAGCAAAGCTAGGGACAGGGACTGGACTGAAGCTTTCTTT. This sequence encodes CASSKARDRDWTEAFF.

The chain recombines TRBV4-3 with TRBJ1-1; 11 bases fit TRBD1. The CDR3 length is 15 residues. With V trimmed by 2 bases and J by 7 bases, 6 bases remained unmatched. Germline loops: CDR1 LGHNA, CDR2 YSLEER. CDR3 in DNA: TGCGCCAGCAGCCAAAGGGGACAGGGGGTGGGTGAAGCTTTCTTT. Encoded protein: CASSQRGQGVGEAFF.

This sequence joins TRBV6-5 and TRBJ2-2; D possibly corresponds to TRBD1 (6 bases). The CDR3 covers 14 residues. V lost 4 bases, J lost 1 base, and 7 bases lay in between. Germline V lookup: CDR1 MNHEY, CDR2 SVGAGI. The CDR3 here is CASSLGGNTGELFF. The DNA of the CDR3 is TGTGCCAGCAGTTTAGGGGGGAACACCGGGGAGCTGTTTTTT.

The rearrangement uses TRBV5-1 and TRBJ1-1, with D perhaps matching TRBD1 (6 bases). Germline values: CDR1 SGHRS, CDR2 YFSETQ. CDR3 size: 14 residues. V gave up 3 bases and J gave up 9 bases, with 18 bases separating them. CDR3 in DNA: TGCGCCAGCAGCTCCCTAAGCGGGGGGCGAAAAGCTTTCTTT. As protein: CASSSLSGGRKAFF.

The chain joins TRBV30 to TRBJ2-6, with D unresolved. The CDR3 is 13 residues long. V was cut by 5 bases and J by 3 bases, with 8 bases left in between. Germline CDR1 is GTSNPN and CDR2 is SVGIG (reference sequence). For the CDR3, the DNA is TGTGCCTGGTCCCAAGGTGGGGCCAACGTCCTGACTTTC. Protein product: CAWSQGGANVLTF.

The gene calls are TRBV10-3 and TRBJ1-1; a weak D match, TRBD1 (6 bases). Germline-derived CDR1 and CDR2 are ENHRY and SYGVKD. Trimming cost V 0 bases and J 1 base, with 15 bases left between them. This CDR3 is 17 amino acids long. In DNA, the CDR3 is TGTGCCATCAGTGAGTCGGTCCTTAGGGACAAGAACACTGAAGCTTTCTTT. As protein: CAISESVLRDKNTEAFF.

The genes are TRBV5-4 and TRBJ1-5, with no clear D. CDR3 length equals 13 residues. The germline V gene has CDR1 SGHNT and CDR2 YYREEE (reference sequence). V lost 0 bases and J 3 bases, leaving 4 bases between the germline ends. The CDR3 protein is CASSLGFNQPQHF. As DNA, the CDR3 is TGTGCCAGCAGCTTGGGGTTCAATCAGCCCCAGCATTTT.

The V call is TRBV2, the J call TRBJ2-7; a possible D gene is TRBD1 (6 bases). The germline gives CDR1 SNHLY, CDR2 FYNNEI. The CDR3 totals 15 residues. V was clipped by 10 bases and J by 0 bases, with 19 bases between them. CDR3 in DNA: TGTGCCATCATCCCTTTAACAGGGCTCTCCTACGAGCAGTACTTC. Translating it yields CAIIPLTGLSYEQYF.